This T cell receptor (beta chain) stems from a study of vaccination and CD4 T cells after COVID-19 (dated by TCRdb to between 2022 and 2023). Notes on the research overall: SARS-CoV-2 positivity had been established in the convalescent patients by nasal swab PCR, and mild disease was recorded in several of these patients and severe disease in one. In the convalescent cohort there were six males and four females, among whom were two Hispanic individuals, seven Caucasians, two Asians and one multiracial person. Participants received two doses of either the Pfizer-BioNTech BNT162b2 vaccine (n=8) or the Moderna mRNA-1273 vaccine (n=2). Post-COVID blood samples were collected from convalescent patients a median of around 100 days after diagnosis, with a range of about 35 to 170 days. Post-vaccine blood samples were taken a median of approximately 76 days after the second vaccine dose, with a range of roughly 13 to 250 days. The cultures were stimulated with overlapping spike peptide pools from SARS-CoV-2 and from the common cold coronaviruses HCoV-NL63, HCoV-OC43 and HCoV-229E. As controls, cultures received a CEFX viral epitope pool (the positive control), an HIV-1 Nef peptide pool (the negative control), or no peptide at all. The spike-specific CD4+ TCR repertoire was compared before and after mRNA vaccination in fewer than eleven COVID-19 convalescent patients and a handful of infection-naive healthy vaccine recipients.

Concerning this clonotype: The antigen this receptor binds is unknown. No much larger clone is present one base from it, and per-base qualities are unavailable.

Here is what the overall study found, with its caveats: In convalescent patients, a median around 90% of post-vaccine SARS-CoV-2-reactive clones were detected only after vaccination, suggesting vaccine-specific priming. The study included relatively few convalescent patients and did not analyze early timepoints after natural infection. Nearly all vaccine-specific clones in convalescent patients (304 of 307) were mono-reactive for SARS-CoV-2 spike rather than cross-reactive with common cold coronaviruses. Although the median number of SARS-CoV-2-reactive clonotypes went up from around 20 after infection to 38 after vaccination, the increase was not significant.

Reading the germline V gene (reference sequence) gives CDR1 SEHNR and CDR2 FQNEAQ. Inclusive of the bounding cysteine and phenylalanine, the CDR3 is 15 residues long. Only the CDR3 DNA is retained, 45 bases long and in frame from the first base. Trimming accounts for 5 bases at V and 12 bases at J, while the number of junction bases matched to no gene is 16. The library was produced with PCR. At the Johns Hopkins FTIC core, DNA from the cultured CD4+ T cells underwent TCR sequencing with the Oncomine TCR Beta short-read assay. The QIAamp micro DNA kit was used to extract genomic DNA from the cultured CD4+ T cells. The Oncomine TCR Beta libraries from cultured CD4+ T cells were pooled using unique dual indexes and then sequenced on an Illumina iSeq 100. Per the original workflow: Non-productive sequences were filtered out, and CDR3s that did not start with C, did not end with F or W, or were shorter than 7 amino acids were discarded. Antigen-specific clonotypes were identified with the MANAFEST web application by comparing peptide-stimulated wells with reference and other culture wells. An FDR below 0.05, an odds ratio above 5, and a productive frequency above 0.1% in at least two of three replicate wells were required for clones to be considered positive. A clonotype counted as cross-reactive if it showed significant expansion both in the SARS-CoV-2 spike wells and in at least one common cold coronavirus spike condition. Levenshtein distances (stringdist) and unrooted phylogenetic trees (ape) in R version 3.6.1 were used to assess CDR3 homology. TCRdb trimmed public reads at Q25 via fastp, called clones via MiXCR and kept in-frame beta chains. Rows with one shared CDR3 protein collapse into an entry with the most common genes and DNA. In this record, the V and J calls reflect TCRdb's handling and not the investigators' own analysis. This sample is represented by 15,000 to 20,000 distinct CDR3 sequences; 63% of them were singletons. In total, the top ten clones hold about 12% of the sample.

The sample's treatment or condition label is to be understood as: 10-day PBMC culture with coronavirus spike peptide pools or control peptides (ViraFEST assay). To expand antigen-specific T cells with peptide pools and then pick out the expanded clonotypes through TCR sequencing, the study relied on the ViraFEST assay. The convalescent patients' positive SARS-CoV-2 PCR tests were from March to December 2020, which was before the Alpha, Beta and Delta variants emerged in the United States. Each well held about 2 million PBMCs cultured in IMDM containing approximately 5% human AB serum and 9 to 10 IU/ml IL-2, with 10 ug/ml peptide pools added. On days 3 and 7, half of the culture medium was replaced with fresh IL-2-containing medium. After 10 days of culture, CD4+ T cells were isolated by negative selection using the EasySep CD4+ T cell isolation kit. PBMCs were separated from whole blood using Ficoll-Paque Plus gradient centrifugation and then either used fresh or cryopreserved at -140C. Culture conditions were generally each tested in triplicate wells.

The rearranged segments are TRBV7-9 and TRBJ2-7; 10 middle bases align to TRBD1. Material for sequencing was CD4+ T cells from blood, cultured in vitro. This TCR came from a human donor who had recovered from COVID-19. In nucleotide form, the sequence is TGTGCCAGCAGCGGGCAAGGGACAGGGGCCCCGAGGAGGTACTTC. Its amino acids are CASSGQGTGAPRRYF.